The clone carrying this T cell receptor beta chain was seen a single time. The antigen is unknown. It was with a sample-barcoded 5' primer and a J-beta primer mix that a second PCR of about 6 to 12 cycles was run. TCRdb re-derived calls from the 5' RACE reads in MiXCR, one entry per CDR3 protein. The data contain about 1.8 million distinct CDR3 sequences, less than 50% of them singletons. The data belong to a study of blood T cells in healthy people across ages. General study findings and limits: A greater number of naive CD4+ cells and higher diversity distinguished long-lived donors from aged donors.

CDR3 length equals 17 residues. Trimming left V 1 base short and J 0 bases short, with 14 bases between. From germline, CDR1 is MNHNS and CDR2 SASEGT. Russia was home to the donors, healthy Caucasian individuals aged about 6 to 100. This sequence was found in a woman in her thirties or forties in good health. The J gene is TRBJ2-3, the V gene TRBV6-1, with D perhaps matching TRBD1 (5 bases). Sequencing used blood. The CDR3 DNA reads TGTGCCAGCAGTGAAGACACGACAGAAGCTAGCACAGATACGCAGTATTTT. It encodes CASSEDTTEASTDTQYF.